These T cell receptor beta chains were read from a single sample in a study of OX40 agonist ivuxolimab in advanced cancers. Generated by immunoSEQ multiplex PCR, the TCRdb table keeps only in-frame clones and is missing some. The sample includes roughly 49,000 clones, about nine tenths seen only once; the top ten take roughly 3.2%. The sequencing used CD4+ or CD8+ T cells sorted from blood, collected in a trial of the OX40 agonist ivuxolimab. The receptors were sampled from an adult with an advanced solid tumor such as melanoma, head and neck, liver or kidney cancer. CDR3s include the opening cysteine and the closing phenylalanine or tryptophan. The D gene is left open where the match is weak. Size tells how often a clone was seen (once, few, many) or the class of an expanded clone, and some rows leave it out.

TRBJ2-1	TRBV27	TRBD2	-	TGTGCCAGCAGTCAAGGGACTAGCGGGCGTGAGCAGTTCTTC	CASSQGTSGREQFF
TRBJ2-7	TRBV28	TRBD1	-	TGTGCCAGCACCACGGGACAGGGGTTTTACGAGCAGTACTTC	CASTTGQGFYEQYF
TRBJ2-7	TRBV7-2	TRBD2	-	TGTGCCAGCAGCTTAGTCGGGGGGAACTACGAGCAGTACTTC	CASSLVGGNYEQYF
TRBJ2-7	TRBV7-2	-	-	TGTGCCAGCAGCTCAGGGGGGGCAGGGGCTTTTTCCGAGCAGTACTTC	CASSSGGAGAFSEQYF
TRBJ1-5	TRBV28	-	-	TGTGCCAGCAGTCTGGACGGGAATCAGCCCCAGCATTTT	CASSLDGNQPQHF
TRBJ1-1	TRBV7-2	-	-	TGTGCCAGCAGCTCAGAGGGGTACACTGAAGCTTTCTTT	CASSSEGYTEAFF
TRBJ2-1	TRBV6-5	TRBD2	-	TGTGCCAGCAGCCTAGCGGGCGCGTACAATGAGCAGTTCTTC	CASSLAGAYNEQFF
TRBJ1-2	TRBV5-1	-	-	TGCGCCAGCAGCTTGTCCCACACGGCAGGGGTGTGGGGCTACACCTTC	CASSLSHTAGVWGYTF
TRBJ2-3	TRBV7-6	-	-	TGTGCCAGCAGCCCTGGCCGGGATACGCAGTATTTT	CASSPGRDTQYF
TRBJ1-6	TRBV2	TRBD1	-	TGTGCCAGCAGTGAACAGGGGGCTAGGGATTCACCCCTCCACTTT	CASSEQGARDSPLHF
TRBJ1-4	TRBV11-2	-	-	TGTGCCAGCAGCCAATATCTCGGTGAAAAACTGTTTTTT	CASSQYLGEKLFF
TRBJ2-7	TRBV5-1	-	-	TGCGCCAGCAGCGGGCACGACTCCTACGAGCAGTACTTC	CASSGHDSYEQYF
TRBJ1-1	TRBV19	-	-	TGTGCCAGTATGCGACAGCAGAACACTGAAGCTTTCTTT	CASMRQQNTEAFF
TRBJ2-5	TRBV6-1	-	-	TGTGCCAGCACCCCACCGCCGGCACAAGAGACCCAGTACTTC	CASTPPPAQETQYF
TRBJ1-5	TRBV2	-	-	TGTGCCAGCAGTGGGTTCTCGGGCAATCAGCCCCAGCATTTT	CASSGFSGNQPQHF
TRBJ2-1	TRBV27	-	-	TGTGCCAGCAGTTTATCATCGCAGGGGCCCTACAATGAGCAGTTCTTC	CASSLSSQGPYNEQFF
TRBJ2-7	TRBV9	TRBD1	-	TGTGCCAGCAGCTTGACAGGGACAAGCTCCTACGAGCAGTACTTC	CASSLTGTSSYEQYF
TRBJ2-2	TRBV5-1	TRBD2	-	TGCGCCAGCAGCTTGGCCCGGCGGGAGACTCCCACCGGGGAGCTGTTTTTT	CASSLARRETPTGELFF
TRBJ1-2	TRBV12-2	-	-	TGTGCAAGTCGCTTAGAGGCGGACAGCTATGGCTACACCTTC	CASRLEADSYGYTF
TRBJ1-2	TRBV18	-	-	TGTGCCAGCTCACCACTGCGGACCTCAAGGGACTATGGCTACACCTTC	CASSPLRTSRDYGYTF
TRBJ2-4	TRBV7-2	-	-	TGTGCCAGCAGCTTAGTAAACCAAAACATTCAGTACTTC	CASSLVNQNIQYF
TRBJ2-1	TRBV5-1	-	-	TGCGCCAGCAGCAGAGCTAGCGACAATGAGCAGTTCTTC	CASSRASDNEQFF
TRBJ2-5	TRBV28	-	-	TGTGCCAGCAGTTTCCCCTTGACAAGCCAAGAGACCCAGTACTTC	CASSFPLTSQETQYF
TRBJ1-1	TRBV13	TRBD1	-	TGTGCCAGCAGTGCCGGGACAGACAAAGCTTTCTTT	CASSAGTDKAFF
TRBJ2-3	TRBV11-3	-	once	TGTGCCAGCAGCTCCACGGGGGCCACAGATACGCAGTATTTT	CASSSTGATDTQYF
TRBJ1-1	TRBV28	-	-	TGTGCCAGCAGTCTCGCCGGGGGAGGGAACACTGAAGCTTTCTTT	CASSLAGGGNTEAFF
TRBJ1-3	TRBV30	-	-	TGTGCCTCCCGGGGTCACTCTGGAAACACCATATATTTT	CASRGHSGNTIYF
TRBJ1-1	TRBV28	-	few	TGTGCCAGCAGTTTAGTCAGTCCGGCGGGTACTGAAGCTTTCTTT	CASSLVSPAGTEAFF
TRBJ2-7	TRBV19	TRBD2	-	TGTGCCAGTAGTAGGGGACTAGCGGGGCCCTACGAGCAGTACTTC	CASSRGLAGPYEQYF
TRBJ2-7	TRBV7-2	TRBD1	medium-sized	TGTGCCAGCAGCTTAGGGGACAGGTTCTACGAGCAGTACTTC	CASSLGDRFYEQYF
TRBJ2-3	TRBV5-4	TRBD2	-	TGTGCCAGCAGCTTGGACGGACTAGCGGTACAAGATACGCAGTATTTT	CASSLDGLAVQDTQYF
TRBJ1-5	TRBV29-1	-	-	TGCAGCGTTCGCCCGGAGAACAGCTATCAGCCCCAGCATTTT	CSVRPENSYQPQHF
TRBJ2-7	TRBV27	TRBD2	-	TGTGCCAGCAGACCCGGGACTAGCCCCTACGAGCAGTACTTC	CASRPGTSPYEQYF
TRBJ2-1	TRBV5-1	-	-	TGCGCCAGCAGCTTGGTCTGGGGGGCGGACAATGAGCAGTTCTTC	CASSLVWGADNEQFF
TRBJ1-3	TRBV28	-	-	TGTGCCAGCACTCCCTTGGACCAGGGTTATAGAAACACCATATATTTT	CASTPLDQGYRNTIYF
TRBJ2-3	TRBV28	-	-	TGTGCCAGCAGTGCACAGGGTGGATTAAGCACAGATACGCAGTATTTT	CASSAQGGLSTDTQYF
TRBJ2-1	TRBV4-3	-	-	TGCGCCAGCAGCCACCTGGACAGCGTAAATGAGCAGTTCTTC	CASSHLDSVNEQFF
TRBJ1-3	TRBV6-6	-	once	TGTGCCAGCAGTCTAGGGCGTGAGAGCTCTGGAAACACCATATATTTT	CASSLGRESSGNTIYF
TRBJ1-1	TRBV29-1	-	once	TGCAGCGTTGCCGGGGTTGGAGACACTGAAGCTTTCTTT	CSVAGVGDTEAFF
TRBJ2-7	TRBV18	-	-	TGTGCCAGCTCACCACCCTCTATACGATACGAGCAGTACTTC	CASSPPSIRYEQYF
TRBJ1-5	TRBV7-2	-	-	TGTGCCAGCAGCTCGAATAATCAGCCCCAGCATTTT	CASSSNNQPQHF
TRBJ1-6	TRBV28	-	-	TGTGCCAGTGGTTGGGGGGATTCACCCCTCCACTTT	CASGWGDSPLHF
TRBJ2-3	TRBV29-1	TRBD2	-	TGCAGCGTTGACCTAGCGGGAGGGACCCTACCTTCCACAGATACGCAGTATTTT	CSVDLAGGTLPSTDTQYF
TRBJ1-5	TRBV7-2	TRBD1	-	TGTGCCAGCAGCCCAGGGACAGGGGCTAGCAATCAGCCCCAGCATTTT	CASSPGTGASNQPQHF
TRBJ1-2	TRBV6-5	TRBD1	-	TGTGCCAGCAGTTACTCGACAGGGGGCTATGGCTACACCTTC	CASSYSTGGYGYTF
TRBJ1-1	TRBV28	-	-	TGTGCCAGCAGGATCGGAGGGCCGACTGAAGCTTTCTTT	CASRIGGPTEAFF
TRBJ1-3	TRBV11-2	-	-	TGTGCCAGCAGCTTAAGAGGCGGAAACACCATATATTTT	CASSLRGGNTIYF
TRBJ2-3	TRBV5-1	TRBD1	-	TGCGCCAGCAGCCGTGGGGGGACAGGGGCAGATACGCAGTATTTT	CASSRGGTGADTQYF
TRBJ2-1	TRBV7-9	TRBD2	-	TGTGCCAGCAGCCCGTCCCCCGGGACTAGCGGGACGTACAATGAGCAGTTCTTC	CASSPSPGTSGTYNEQFF
TRBJ1-3	TRBV9	-	-	TGTGCCAGCAGCGCGACAGGAGACTCTGGAAACACCATATATTTT	CASSATGDSGNTIYF
TRBJ2-7	TRBV5-1	-	-	TGCGCCAGCAGCTTGGGCTATGCCGAGCAGTACTTC	CASSLGYAEQYF
TRBJ2-1	TRBV30	-	-	TGTGCCTGGAAGCAGGATCATGAGCAGTTCTTC	CAWKQDHEQFF
TRBJ2-1	TRBV7-9	-	-	TGTGCCAGCAGCCCCTGGGATGAGCAGTTCTTC	CASSPWDEQFF
TRBJ2-1	TRBV5-3	-	-	TGTGCCAGAAGCTTGGTGGCCGATGAGCAGTTCTTC	CARSLVADEQFF
TRBJ2-1	TRBV10-1	TRBD2	-	TGCGCCAGCAGTGAAGGACTAGCGGGAGCGGATGAGCAGTTCTTC	CASSEGLAGADEQFF
TRBJ2-3	TRBV6-6	-	-	TGTGCCAGCAGTACAAGCGATACGCAGTATTTT	CASSTSDTQYF
TRBJ2-7	TRBV5-1	TRBD1	-	TGCGCCAGCAGCTTGTCAGCCGGGACAGGGGACTACGAGCAGTACTTC	CASSLSAGTGDYEQYF
TRBJ2-4	TRBV28	-	-	TGTGCCAGCAGTTCGGGCGGGCTCAGGGGCGACATTCAGTACTTC	CASSSGGLRGDIQYF
TRBJ2-1	TRBV2	TRBD2	-	TGTGCCAGCGGGGTGACTAGCGGGAACAATGAGCAGTTCTTC	CASGVTSGNNEQFF
TRBJ1-4	TRBV2	-	-	TGTGCCAGCAGGAAAGAAACAACTAATGAAAAACTGTTTTTT	CASRKETTNEKLFF